This is a list of T cell receptor beta chains from one sample in a study of blood T cell repertoires in COVID-19. The data were produced by immunoSEQ multiplex PCR, yet TCRdb's version contains in-frame clones alone and is incomplete. The sample has roughly 330,000 clones; about 84% are singletons. The sequencing input was peripheral blood. Receptors originate from a woman between 45 and 60 years old with acute or convalescent COVID-19. The CDR3 runs from the conserved cysteine through the conserved F or W. The D gene is left open where the match is weak. The size entry is marked missing in some rows and otherwise reads once, few, many or a size class.

>TRBJ2-7|TRBD1|.|TRBV30
TGTGCCTGCGTACCGGGGACAGGGGGGGCCTACGAGCAGTACTTC
CACVPGTGGAYEQYF
>TRBJ2-7|.|.|TRBV27
TGTGCCAGCAGTTTATCAGGCGGGTACGAGCAGTACTTC
CASSLSGGYEQYF
>TRBJ2-1|.|.|TRBV4-2
TGTGCCAGCAGCCAAGCTGGCAGTTACAATGAGCAGTTCTTC
CASSQAGSYNEQFF
>TRBJ2-3|.|once|TRBV6-4
TGTGCCAGCAGTGAACAGCGGGGCACAGATACGCAGTATTTT
CASSEQRGTDTQYF
>TRBJ1-1|TRBD1|.|TRBV7-9
TGTGCCAGCAGCTCCTCAGCCGGGACAGGGGCCGAAAATTTCTTT
CASSSSAGTGAENFF
>TRBJ2-7|TRBD2|.|TRBV29-1
TGCAGCGTCACAACCGGACTAGCGGGATCCTACGAGCAGTACTTC
CSVTTGLAGSYEQYF
>TRBJ2-2|TRBD2|.|TRBV4-2
TGTGCCAGCAGCCAAGTAGCGGGAGATCGGGGCGGGGAGCTGTTTTTT
CASSQVAGDRGGELFF
>TRBJ2-7|.|.|TRBV27
TGTGCCAGCAGTCCCATCCGGCCGGAGGAGGAGCAGTACTTC
CASSPIRPEEEQYF
>TRBJ2-7|.|.|TRBV3-1/TRBV3-2
TGTGCCAGCAGCCAAGTGGGGGCCTCCTACGAGCAGTACTTC
CASSQVGASYEQYF
>TRBJ2-2|.|.|TRBV20-1
TGCAGTGCTAGTATTGGGCAGGTTAACACCGGGGAGCTGTTTTTT
CSASIGQVNTGELFF
>TRBJ1-1|.|.|TRBV27
TGTGCCAGCAGCCGATTACCCCGGGACATGAACACTGAAGCTTTCTTT
CASSRLPRDMNTEAFF
>TRBJ2-2|.|.|TRBV9
TGTGCCAGCAATCGACTAGCGAACACCGGGGAGCTGTTTTTT
CASNRLANTGELFF
>TRBJ1-1|.|few|TRBV5-1
TGCGCCAGCAGCTTGGTCACTCTGGGTAGGGAGACTGAAGCTTTCTTT
CASSLVTLGRETEAFF
>TRBJ1-2|.|.|TRBV29-1
TGCAGCGTTGAAGATCAGTTGCTCCGGCAGGCCAACACCTTC
CSVEDQLLRQANTF
>TRBJ2-1|TRBD2|once|TRBV19
TGTGCCAGTAGTATAGATCGGGGGGTTGAGCAGTTCTTC
CASSIDRGVEQFF
>TRBJ1-2|TRBD1|.|TRBV15
TGTGCCACCAACCCGACAGGGTGGTATGGCTACACCTTC
CATNPTGWYGYTF
>TRBJ2-3|TRBD2|.|TRBV19
TGTGCCAGTAGTGGCCTAGCGGGAGCGCATGTAATGCAGTATTTT
CASSGLAGAHVMQYF
>TRBJ2-6|.|.|TRBV28
TGTGCCAGCAGTTCGTTCAGGGGTAATGGGGCCAACGTCCTGACTTTC
CASSSFRGNGANVLTF
>TRBJ2-5|.|.|TRBV20-1
TGCAGTGCAGCGGGAGAGACCCAGTACTTC
CSAAGETQYF
>TRBJ1-3|TRBD1|once|TRBV7-2
TGTGCCAGCAGCTTCGCCGGGACAGTTAGTCCGGTCTCTGGAAACACCATATATTTT
CASSFAGTVSPVSGNTIYF
>TRBJ2-7|.|.|TRBV4-2
TGTGCCAGCAGCCAATACTACGGTGAGGGCCCCTACGAGCAGTACTTC
CASSQYYGEGPYEQYF
>TRBJ1-2|.|.|TRBV20-1
TGCAGTGCCCGGGGGAGTATCGGGTACACCTTC
CSARGSIGYTF
>TRBJ1-2|TRBD1|.|TRBV29-1
TGCAGCGTGGCTAGGCCGGGACAGACAAAATATGGCTACACCTTC
CSVARPGQTKYGYTF
>TRBJ2-4|TRBD1|.|TRBV28
TGTGCCAGCAGTTTCGGGACAGCTAACATTCAGTACTTC
CASSFGTANIQYF
>TRBJ2-3|.|.|TRBV7-3
TGTGCCAGCAGCTTAGGGGGCCTCGATACGCAGTATTTT
CASSLGGLDTQYF
>TRBJ2-1|.|.|TRBV29-1
TGCAGCGTTGAGGCGAGGAGCTCCTACAATGAGCAGTTCTTC
CSVEARSSYNEQFF
>TRBJ2-7|TRBD2|.|TRBV7-9
TGTGCCAGCAGCTTAATCCGGCTAGCGGTATACGAGCAGTACTTC
CASSLIRLAVYEQYF
>TRBJ1-2|TRBD1|.|TRBV30
TGTGCCTGGAGTCCCCCGGGACAGGGGTTGAGCTACACCTTC
CAWSPPGQGLSYTF
>TRBJ1-1|.|.|TRBV7-3
TGTGCCAGCAGCGTCAATCCCGGGACAGAAGCTTTCTTT
CASSVNPGTEAFF
>TRBJ2-5|TRBD2|.|TRBV9
TGTGCCAGCAGCGTATTTGGCGGGAGTCAAGAGACCCAGTACTTC
CASSVFGGSQETQYF
>TRBJ2-3|.|.|TRBV7-3
TGTGCCAGCAGCCCCCCGGGCACAGATACGCAGTATTTT
CASSPPGTDTQYF
>TRBJ2-3|TRBD1|.|TRBV2
TGTGCCAGCAGCCTGGACAGGGGGCTTACAGATACGCAGTATTTT
CASSLDRGLTDTQYF
>TRBJ1-1|.|.|TRBV6-5
TGTGCCAGCAGTTACCAAACCGGGGGTGGGACAGCTTTCTTT
CASSYQTGGGTAFF
>TRBJ1-1|TRBD1|.|TRBV7-2
TGTGCCAGCAGCTTGAACAGGGGTCAGGAAGCTTTCTTT
CASSLNRGQEAFF
>TRBJ2-7|.|.|TRBV19
TGTGCCAGTAGTATATCGCGACAAACCTACGAGCAGTACTTC
CASSISRQTYEQYF
>TRBJ2-5|.|once|TRBV27
TGTGCCAGCAGTTTATCTAGGGGTTTTGGCGGGACCCAGTACTTC
CASSLSRGFGGTQYF
>TRBJ1-4|.|.|TRBV7-9
TGTGCCAGCAGCTCGTCGGGGGTGGGTAATGAAAAACTGTTTTTT
CASSSSGVGNEKLFF
>TRBJ2-1|.|.|TRBV2
TGTGCCAGCAGGGCCTTGCTTTCGGAGCAGTTCTTC
CASRALLSEQFF
>TRBJ2-5|TRBD2|.|TRBV27
TGTGCCAGCTCCGGGACTAGACTAGATGAGACCCAGTACTTC
CASSGTRLDETQYF
>TRBJ2-3|TRBD2|.|TRBV18
TGTGCCAGCTCGCCTACGGGACTAGCGGGAGCTAGCACAGATACGCAGTATTTT
CASSPTGLAGASTDTQYF
>TRBJ1-5|.|.|TRBV6-6
.
CASSSSWGDQPQHF
>TRBJ1-1|.|.|TRBV9
TGTGCCAGCAGCGTAGACGCCAGGGGCCATGTCACTGAAGCTTTCTTT
CASSVDARGHVTEAFF
>TRBJ2-7|TRBD1|.|TRBV7-2
TGTGCCAGCAGCTTAGTTCGGACAGGACTCGAGCAGTACTTC
CASSLVRTGLEQYF
>TRBJ2-7|.|.|TRBV18
TGTGCCAGCTCACCAAAGAACAGGGATAACGAGCAGTACTTC
CASSPKNRDNEQYF
>TRBJ2-5|TRBD2|.|TRBV3-1/TRBV3-2
TGTGCCAGCAGTTACATAAGGACTAGTCAAGAGACCCAGTACTTC
CASSYIRTSQETQYF
>TRBJ1-4|.|.|TRBV21-1
TGTGCCAGCAGCAAAGCCGTCATCGACAGGGGATGGAGAAAACTGTTTTTT
CASSKAVIDRGWRKLFF
>TRBJ2-3|TRBD1|once|TRBV24-1
TGTGCCACCAGAGGGACAGGGACACCCGATACGCAGTATTTT
CATRGTGTPDTQYF
>TRBJ2-7|TRBD2|.|TRBV19
TGTGCCAGTAGTCAAACTAGCGGGAGCTCCTACGAGCAGTACTTC
CASSQTSGSSYEQYF
>TRBJ2-3|.|.|TRBV6-6
TGTGCCAGCAGTTATCAGGGGGATACGCAGTATTTT
CASSYQGDTQYF
>TRBJ1-5|TRBD1|once|TRBV9
TGTGCCAGCAGCGCCGACAGGGGCCCCAATCAGCCCCAGCATTTT
CASSADRGPNQPQHF
>TRBJ2-7|TRBD1|.|TRBV28
TGTGCCAGCAGTTACTGGGCCTGGACAGGGAAACACGAGCAGTACTTC
CASSYWAWTGKHEQYF
>TRBJ2-5|TRBD1|.|TRBV11-2
TGTGCCAGCAGCTTAGCTCCCAGACAGGGGGAAGAGACCCAGTACTTC
CASSLAPRQGEETQYF
>TRBJ2-7|.|.|TRBV18
TGTGCCAGCTCACCACCGCTTAGCCCGTCAACCTACGAGCAGTACTTC
CASSPPLSPSTYEQYF
>TRBJ1-1|.|few|TRBV7-3
TGTGCCAGCAGCACCGGGGTCCTCACTGAAGCTTTCTTT
CASSTGVLTEAFF
>TRBJ2-7|TRBD1|once|TRBV7-2
TGTGCCAGCAGCCGCGACAGGGATCTCTACGAGCAGTACTTC
CASSRDRDLYEQYF
>TRBJ1-1|TRBD1|.|TRBV7-2
TGTGCCAGCAGCTTCCACAGGGGGCGAGAAGCTTTCTTT
CASSFHRGREAFF